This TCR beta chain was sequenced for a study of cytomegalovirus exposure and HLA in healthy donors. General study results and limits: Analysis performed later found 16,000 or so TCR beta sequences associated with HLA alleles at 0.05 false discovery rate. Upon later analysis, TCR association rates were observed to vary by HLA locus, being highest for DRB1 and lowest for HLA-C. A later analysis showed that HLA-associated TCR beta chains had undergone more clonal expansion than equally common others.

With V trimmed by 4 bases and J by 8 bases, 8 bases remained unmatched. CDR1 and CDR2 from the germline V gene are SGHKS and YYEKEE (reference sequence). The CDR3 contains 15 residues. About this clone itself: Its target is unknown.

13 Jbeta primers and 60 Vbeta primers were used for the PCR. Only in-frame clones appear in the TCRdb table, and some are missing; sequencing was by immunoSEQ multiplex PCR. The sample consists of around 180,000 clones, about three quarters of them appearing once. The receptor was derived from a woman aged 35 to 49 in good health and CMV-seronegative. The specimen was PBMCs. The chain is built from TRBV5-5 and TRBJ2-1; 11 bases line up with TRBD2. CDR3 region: CASSMGLAVGDEQFF. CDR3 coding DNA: TGTGCCAGCAGCATGGGACTAGCGGTAGGAGATGAGCAGTTCTTC. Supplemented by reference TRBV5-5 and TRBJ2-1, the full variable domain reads DAGVTQSPTHLIKTRGQQVTLRCSPISGHKSVSWYQQVLGQGPQFIFQYYEKEERGRGNFPDRFSARQFPNYSSELNVNALLLGDSALYLCASSMGLAVGDEQFFGPGTRLTVL.